These T cell receptor beta chains were read from a single sample in a study of CD8 T cells in ankylosing spondylitis. TCRdb fed the 5' RACE reads into MiXCR, producing one record per CDR3 protein. The sample yields about 240,000 distinct CDR3 sequences, 9.5% to 12% seen once. The sample was blood, either unsorted or a sorted T cell fraction (not recorded which). These receptor sequences come from a male donor with ankylosing spondylitis or in good health (not recorded which). The CDR3 runs from the conserved cysteine through the conserved F or W. The D gene is left open where the match is weak. Part of the rows lack a size; the others show once, few, many or a class for expanded clones.

. 15 many TRBJ1-2 TRBV7-2 CASSLGTAEENGYTF TGTGCCAGCAGCCTCGGGACTGCAGAGGAGAATGGCTACACCTTC
TRBD1 17 many TRBJ2-5 TRBV28 CASSFFKRGTVQETQYF TGTGCCAGCAGTTTCTTCAAGCGTGGGACAGTTCAAGAGACCCAGTACTTC
. 13 many TRBJ2-7 TRBV5-1 CASSLGNTYEQYF TGCGCCAGCAGCTTGGGGAATACATACGAGCAGTACTTC
TRBD1 14 many TRBJ2-4 TRBV5-1 CASSSGTGTNIQYF TGCGCCAGCAGCTCCGGGACAGGGACAAACATTCAGTACTTC
. 14 many TRBJ2-1 TRBV5-6 CASSLGTAYNEQFF TGTGCCAGCAGCTTGGGGACAGCTTACAATGAGCAGTTCTTC
. 14 . TRBJ1-2 TRBV11-2 CASRALDSPYGYTF TGTGCCAGCAGGGCTCTCGACAGTCCATATGGCTACACCTTC
. 13 few TRBJ1-4 TRBV7-9 CASRAGTHEKLFF TGTGCCAGCAGAGCCGGGACACATGAAAAACTGTTTTTT
TRBD2 15 few TRBJ2-5 TRBV7-2 CASSLSKRESETQYF TGTGCCAGCAGCTTAAGTAAGCGGGAGTCGGAGACCCAGTACTTC
. 14 many TRBJ2-3 TRBV3-1 CASSQMMSTDTQYF TGTGCCAGCAGCCAAATGATGTCGACAGATACGCAGTATTTT
TRBD1 16 few TRBJ1-1 TRBV15 CATSRESAGGRTEAFF TGTGCCACCAGCAGAGAAAGCGCAGGGGGCAGGACTGAAGCTTTCTTT
. 14 many TRBJ2-1 TRBV20-1 CSARESGAPNEQFF TGCAGTGCTAGAGAGTCGGGAGCTCCCAATGAGCAGTTCTTC
. 16 many TRBJ2-1 TRBV24-1 CATSDPVKGLYNEQFF TGTGCCACCAGTGATCCCGTGAAGGGGCTCTACAATGAGCAGTTCTTC
. 15 many TRBJ1-2 TRBV20-1 CSAISQGWRILGYTF TGCAGTGCCATATCACAGGGCTGGCGGATTTTGGGCTACACCTTC
TRBD2 17 many TRBJ2-2 TRBV15 CATSEATSGGYTGELFF TGTGCCACCAGCGAGGCCACTAGCGGGGGGTACACCGGGGAGCTGTTTTTT
. 15 few TRBJ1-2 TRBV2 CASTRGGQGNDGYTF TGTGCCAGCACCCGGGGCGGGCAGGGTAATGATGGCTACACCTTC
TRBD1 15 many TRBJ2-7 TRBV5-8 CASTWVRDSSYEQYF TGTGCCAGCACCTGGGTGAGGGACAGTTCCTACGAGCAGTACTTC
. 14 many TRBJ1-2 TRBV7-8 CASSGRLRLGGYTF TGTGCCAGCAGCGGGCGTCTTCGTCTGGGTGGCTACACCTTC
TRBD1 14 many TRBJ2-7 TRBV4-2 CASSQDNRGSEQYF TGTGCCAGCAGCCAAGATAACAGGGGATCCGAGCAGTACTTC
TRBD1 15 many TRBJ2-1 TRBV15 CATTGRGSSYNEQFF TGTGCCACGACGGGCAGGGGGAGCTCCTACAATGAGCAGTTCTTC
. 13 . TRBJ2-5 TRBV15 CATSRVGGRTQYF TGTGCCACCAGCAGAGTAGGGGGTCGAACCCAGTACTTC
TRBD1 15 few TRBJ2-2 TRBV11-1 CASSLATGATGELFF TGTGCCAGCAGCTTAGCGACAGGGGCCACCGGGGAGCTGTTTTTT
TRBD1 15 few TRBJ2-6 TRBV10-3 CATGTALSGANVLTF TGTGCCACGGGGACAGCTCTCTCTGGGGCCAACGTCCTGACTTTC
TRBD1 17 many TRBJ2-7 TRBV9 CASSDGQGQASPYEQYF TGTGCCAGCAGCGATGGACAGGGCCAAGCTTCTCCGTACGAGCAGTACTTC
. 12 many TRBJ2-7 TRBV6-5 CASRTGYHEQYF TGTGCCAGCAGGACAGGATACCACGAGCAGTACTTC
TRBD2 16 . TRBJ2-7 TRBV5-1 CASSPRNRLAGYEQYF TGCGCCAGCAGCCCCCGGAATCGGCTAGCGGGCTACGAGCAGTACTTC
TRBD1 15 many TRBJ2-3 TRBV5-1 CASAPGTGHTDTQYF TGCGCCAGCGCGCCCGGGACAGGCCACACAGATACGCAGTATTTT
. 11 few TRBJ1-2 TRBV5-6 CASSARYGYTF TGTGCCAGCAGCGCAAGATATGGCTACACCTTC
TRBD2 15 many TRBJ2-3 TRBV11-2 CASSFSSGRTDTQYF TGTGCCAGCAGCTTTAGTAGCGGGAGGACAGATACGCAGTATTTT
TRBD2 18 many TRBJ2-2 TRBV5-1 CASSLVPAGGSNTGELFF TGCGCCAGCAGCTTGGTTCCAGCGGGGGGATCGAACACCGGGGAGCTGTTTTTT
. 13 few TRBJ2-2 TRBV5-5 CASTFGGTGELFF TGTGCCAGCACCTTTGGGGGAACGGGGGAGCTGTTTTTT
. 16 once TRBJ1-2 TRBV5-4 CASSSGLLRETAGYTF TGTGCCAGCAGCTCTGGGCTCCTCAGGGAGACAGCTGGCTACACCTTC
. 12 . TRBJ2-7 TRBV10-2 CASSEGGYEQYF TGCGCCAGCAGTGAAGGCGGCTACGAGCAGTACTTC
TRBD1 14 . TRBJ1-5 TRBV2 CASKDRVGLQPQHF TGTGCCAGCAAGGACAGGGTGGGACTTCAGCCCCAGCATTTT
TRBD1 14 many TRBJ1-1 TRBV5-1 CASSRQGVSTEAFF TGCGCCAGCAGCCGACAGGGCGTCTCCACTGAAGCTTTCTTT
. 18 many TRBJ2-2 TRBV27 CASSFRIPRTENTGELFF TGTGCCAGCAGTTTCCGAATCCCCCGGACTGAAAACACCGGGGAGCTGTTTTTT
. 12 many TRBJ1-2 TRBV12-3/TRBV12-4 CASSPGRNGYTF TGTGCCAGCAGCCCAGGGAGGAATGGCTACACCTTC
. 14 . TRBJ1-2 TRBV4-1 CASSQIGRDYGYTF TGCGCCAGCAGCCAGATAGGACGGGACTATGGCTACACCTTC